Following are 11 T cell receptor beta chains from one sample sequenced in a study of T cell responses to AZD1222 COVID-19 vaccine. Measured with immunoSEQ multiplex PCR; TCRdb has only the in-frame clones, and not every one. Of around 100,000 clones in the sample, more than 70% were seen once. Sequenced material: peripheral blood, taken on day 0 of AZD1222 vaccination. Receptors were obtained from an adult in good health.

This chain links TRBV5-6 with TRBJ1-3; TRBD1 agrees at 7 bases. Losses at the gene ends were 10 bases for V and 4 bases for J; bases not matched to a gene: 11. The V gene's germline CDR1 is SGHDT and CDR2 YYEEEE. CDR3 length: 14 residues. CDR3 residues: CAGNDRDRGNTIYF. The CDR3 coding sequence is TGTGCCGGCAACGACAGGGACCGCGGAAACACCATATATTTT.

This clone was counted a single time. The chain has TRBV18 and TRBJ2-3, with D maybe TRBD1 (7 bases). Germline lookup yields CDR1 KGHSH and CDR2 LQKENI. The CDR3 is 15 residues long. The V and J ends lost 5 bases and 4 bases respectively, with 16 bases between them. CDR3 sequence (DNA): TGTGCCAGCTCAGCGCGGGACAGAATGCCAGATACGCAGTATTTT. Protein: CASSARDRMPDTQYF.

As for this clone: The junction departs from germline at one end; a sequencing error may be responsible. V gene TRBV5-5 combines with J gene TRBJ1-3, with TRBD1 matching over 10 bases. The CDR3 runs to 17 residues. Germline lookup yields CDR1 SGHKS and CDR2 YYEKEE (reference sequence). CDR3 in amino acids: CASSDYRLRTGGNIIYF. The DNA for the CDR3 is TGTGCCAGCAGCGACTACCGTTTAAGGACAGGGGGAAACATCATATATTTT.

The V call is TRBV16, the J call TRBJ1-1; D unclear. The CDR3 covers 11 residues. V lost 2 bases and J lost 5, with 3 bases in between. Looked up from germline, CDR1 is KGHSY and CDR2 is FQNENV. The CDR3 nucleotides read TGTGCCAGCAGCCAACGGACTGAAGCTTTCTTT. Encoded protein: CASSQRTEAFF.

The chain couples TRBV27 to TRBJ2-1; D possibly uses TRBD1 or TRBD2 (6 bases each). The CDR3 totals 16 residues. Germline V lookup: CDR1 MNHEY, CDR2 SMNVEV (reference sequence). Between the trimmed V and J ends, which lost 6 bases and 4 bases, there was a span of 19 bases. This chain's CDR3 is CASSFFGGRVYNEQFF. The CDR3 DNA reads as TGTGCCAGCAGCTTCTTCGGGGGCAGGGTTTACAATGAGCAGTTCTTC.

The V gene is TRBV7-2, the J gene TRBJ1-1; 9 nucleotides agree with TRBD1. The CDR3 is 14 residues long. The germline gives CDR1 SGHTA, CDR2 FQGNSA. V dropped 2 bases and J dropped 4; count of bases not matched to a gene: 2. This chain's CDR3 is CASSLTGGFTEAFF. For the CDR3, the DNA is TGTGCCAGCAGCTTAACAGGGGGCTTCACTGAAGCTTTCTTT.

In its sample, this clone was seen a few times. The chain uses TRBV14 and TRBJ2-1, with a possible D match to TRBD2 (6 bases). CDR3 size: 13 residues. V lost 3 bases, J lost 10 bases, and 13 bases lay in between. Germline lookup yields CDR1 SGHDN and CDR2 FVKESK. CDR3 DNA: TGTGCCAGCAGCCAGAGAGGAGGGCTGGAGCAGTTCTTC. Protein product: CASSQRGGLEQFF.

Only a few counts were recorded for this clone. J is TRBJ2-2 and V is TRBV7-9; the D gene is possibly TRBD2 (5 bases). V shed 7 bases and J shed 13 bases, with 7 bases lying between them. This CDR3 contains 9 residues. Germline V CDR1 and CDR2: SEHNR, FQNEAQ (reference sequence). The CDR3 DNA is TGTGCCAGCATAGAGGGGCTGTTTTTT. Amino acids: CASIEGLFF.

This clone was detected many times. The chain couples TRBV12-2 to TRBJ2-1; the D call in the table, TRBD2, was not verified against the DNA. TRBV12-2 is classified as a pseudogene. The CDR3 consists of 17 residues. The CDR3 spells CASRLPPLAGRYNEQFF. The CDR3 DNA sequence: TGTGCAAGTCGCTTACCGCCTTTGGCGGGGCGCTACAATGAGCAGTTCTTC.

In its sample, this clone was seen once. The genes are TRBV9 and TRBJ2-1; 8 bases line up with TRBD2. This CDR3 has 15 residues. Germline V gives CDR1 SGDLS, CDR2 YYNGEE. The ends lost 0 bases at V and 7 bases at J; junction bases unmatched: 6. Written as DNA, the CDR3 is TGTGCCAGCAGCGTAGCGGGAGGGCCGACGAATGAGCAGTTCTTC. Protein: CASSVAGGPTNEQFF.

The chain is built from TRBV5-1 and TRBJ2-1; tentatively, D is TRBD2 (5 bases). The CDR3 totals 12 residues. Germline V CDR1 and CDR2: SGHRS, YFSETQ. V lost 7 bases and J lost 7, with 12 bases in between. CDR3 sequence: CASSDTSNEQFF. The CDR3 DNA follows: TGCGCCAGCTCCGATACTAGTAATGAGCAGTTCTTC.